One and the same sample provided the 11 T cell receptor beta chains below, sequenced in a study of beta chain features in type 1 diabetes. The study reverse transcribed the entire isolated RNA, so it sequenced expressed TCRB transcripts. Profiling relied on immunoSEQ multiplex PCR, and the TCRdb table lists in-frame clones only, not all of them. The sample consists of about 360,000 clones, around 12% of them appearing once. The sequenced material came from naive CD4+ T cells from blood. All receptors come from a man aged 18 to 30 in good health.

This clone was seen only a few times. The gene calls are TRBV9 and TRBJ2-7; 9 bases are a match to TRBD2. The V gene end was trimmed by 3 bases and the J gene end by 8 bases; junction bases not matched to a gene: 12. The CDR3 sequence is 15 residues long. CDR1 is SGDLS, CDR2 YYNGEE, per germline. The CDR3 reads CASSEGGASGKQQYF. In DNA, the CDR3 is TGTGCCAGCAGCGAGGGAGGGGCTAGCGGGAAACAGCAGTACTTC.

V usage is TRBV10-3 and J usage is TRBJ2-1, with D perhaps matching TRBD2 (6 bases). The length of the CDR3 is 15 residues. Trimming shortened V by 7 bases and J by 6 bases, and 19 bases separated the two germline ends. Per the germline V gene, CDR1 is ENHRY and CDR2 is SYGVKD. The CDR3 protein is CAITPGGLFINEQFF. The CDR3 nucleotides read TGTGCCATCACCCCTGGGGGACTTTTCATCAATGAGCAGTTCTTC.

This clone was detected only a few times. The V gene is TRBV6-6, the J gene TRBJ1-2; D not resolved. The CDR3 has 14 residues. Germline loops: CDR1 MNHNY, CDR2 SVGAGI (reference sequence). Trimming removed 4 bases at V and 1 base at J, with 10 bases between. Here the CDR3 DNA reads TGTGCCAGCAGTTTCTCAGCCGGTAACTATGGCTACACCTTC. It codes for CASSFSAGNYGYTF.

This clone appeared a few times. The V and J genes are TRBV5-4 and TRBJ1-5; D may be TRBD1 (6 bases). Germline assignment: CDR1 SGHNT and CDR2 YYREEE (reference sequence). V gave up 3 bases and J gave up 5 bases, with 15 bases separating them. The CDR3 covers 15 residues. The CDR3 nucleotides are TGTGCCAGCAGCTCGTTACAGGGAAGTCATCAGCCCCAGCATTTT. This translates into CASSSLQGSHQPQHF.

A few counts support this clone. The chain uses TRBV30 and TRBJ1-6; D is unclear. Trimming shortened V by 3 bases and J by 6 bases, and 9 bases separated the two germline ends. Looked up from germline, CDR1 is GTSNPN and CDR2 is SVGIG (reference sequence). CDR3 size: 13 residues. The chain's CDR3 is CAWSAVGNSPLHF. The CDR3 bases are TGTGCCTGGAGCGCCGTCGGTAATTCACCCCTCCACTTT. Full variable domain (remainder filled in from reference TRBV30 and TRBJ1-6): SQTIHQWPATLVQPVGSPLSLECTVEGTSNPNLYWYRQAAGRGLQLLFYSVGIGQISSEVPQNLSASRPQDRQFILSSKKLLLSDSGFYLCAWSAVGNSPLHFGNGTRLTVT.

This clone was seen a handful of times. The V call is TRBV6-1, the J call TRBJ2-1; a possible D gene is TRBD1 (5 bases). CDR1 is MNHNS and CDR2 is SASEGT in the germline V gene. Deletions cut 6 bases from V and 8 bases from J, with 20 bases between. The CDR3 length is 15 residues. The CDR3 DNA reads TGTGCCAGCAGATCCGGACAAGCAGGGTATTATGAGCAGTTCTTC. Its translation is CASRSGQAGYYEQFF.

The sample holds a few counts of this clone. The rearrangement uses TRBV29-1 and TRBJ2-3; 11 nucleotides match TRBD2. CDR1 is SQVTM, CDR2 ANQGSEA, per germline. The CDR3 covers 14 residues. After removal of 8 bases from V and 1 base from J, the junction contained 5 bases not matched to a gene. CDR3 in amino acids: CSIAGGRGTDTQYF. Written as DNA, the CDR3 is TGCAGCATAGCGGGGGGGCGCGGCACAGATACGCAGTATTTT.

The chain carries TRBV28 and TRBJ1-2, with a tentative D call TRBD1 (6 bases). Germline CDR1 MDHEN, CDR2 SYDVKM. The CDR3 loop spans 14 amino acids. Trimming cost V 3 bases and J 1 base, with 9 bases left between them. CDR3 DNA: TGTGCCAGCAGTTTGGCAGGGGATAACTATGGCTACACCTTC. Translated: CASSLAGDNYGYTF.

This clone was detected a few times. This chain uses TRBV5-4 with TRBJ2-1, with TRBD2 matching over 11 bases. After removal of 4 bases from V and 3 bases from J, the junction contained 3 bases not matched to a gene. The CDR3 totals 15 residues. The V gene's germline CDR1 is SGHNT and CDR2 YYREEE (reference sequence). Written as DNA, the CDR3 is TGTGCCAGCAGCCGGACTAGCGGGTTCTACAATGAGCAGTTCTTC. Translation: CASSRTSGFYNEQFF.

This clone has a handful of counts. The chain joins TRBV7-2 to TRBJ1-3; no clear D gene. V lost 5 bases and J 3 bases, leaving 5 bases between the germline ends. The CDR3 spans 12 residues. Germline V gene lookup returns CDR1 SGHTA and CDR2 FQGNSA. In DNA form, the CDR3 reads TGTGCCAGCAGCCTCGGTGGAAACACCATATATTTT. Protein sequence: CASSLGGNTIYF.

This chain links TRBV30 with TRBJ1-2, with D possibly matching TRBD1 (5 bases). Per the germline V gene, CDR1 is GTSNPN and CDR2 is SVGIG (reference sequence). V was cut by 4 bases and J by 5 bases, with 8 bases left in between. This CDR3 has 11 amino acids. The CDR3 bases are TGTGCCTGGACGACAGCTTATGGCTACACCTTC. Its protein is CAWTTAYGYTF.